This T cell receptor beta chain was sequenced during a study of blood T cell repertoires in COVID-19. Study at large: Acute and convalescent COVID-19 samples came from the United States, Italy and Spain.

The method was immunoSEQ multiplex PCR; TCRdb's version includes in-frame clones alone and lacks a portion of them. Of approximately 390,000 clones detected, around 87% appear once; the ten largest clones hold approximately 2.4%. CDR1 and CDR2 (germline): SGHNT, YENEEA. This CDR3 is 14 amino acids long. The V end was cut by 5 bases, the J end by 5 bases, with 14 bases between. This receptor was identified in a woman between 55 and 75 years old with COVID-19, enrolled during active disease. The sequenced sample was peripheral blood. The chain carries TRBV11-3 and TRBJ2-3; TRBD2 might be the D (6 bases). Here the CDR3 reads CASSRGVGGDTQYF. The CDR3 coding sequence is TGTGCCAGCAGCCGAGGGGTCGGGGGAGATACGCAGTATTTT. Variable domain in full (rest from reference TRBV11-3 and TRBJ2-3): EAGVVQSPRYKIIEKKQPVAFWCNPISGHNTLYWYLQNLGQGPELLIRYENEEAVDDSQLPKDRFSAERLKGVDSTLKIQPAELGDSAVYLCASSRGVGGDTQYFGPGTRLTVL.